The 10 T cell receptor beta chains below were found in one sample sequenced in a study of shared clonotypes between healthy human individuals. This table comes from immunoSEQ multiplex PCR, and its TCRdb copy is limited to in-frame clones, with some not included. The sample lists some 900,000 clones, around three quarters occurring once. The sample was memory CD4+ T cells sorted from blood. Subset given: CD45RA-negative fraction. The receptors shown here come from a man between 18 and 29 years old in good health.

The rearrangement uses TRBV9 and TRBJ2-2; D perhaps matches TRBD1 (6 bases). CDR1 is SGDLS and CDR2 is YYNGEE in the germline V gene. Trimming took 0 bases from V and 0 from J, leaving 9 bases between them. The CDR3 has 16 amino acids. The CDR3 DNA reads TGTGCCAGCAGCGTAGCAGGGGTCGCGAACACCGGGGAGCTGTTTTTT. Its protein is CASSVAGVANTGELFF.

The chain carries TRBV5-6 and TRBJ2-5, with 7 bases fitting TRBD1. Per the germline V gene, CDR1 is SGHDT and CDR2 is YYEEEE. Trimming at V came to 5 bases and at J to 5 bases, leaving 9 bases not matched to a gene. This CDR3 is 14 amino acids long. The CDR3 sequence is CASSSRQGAETQYF. The CDR3, as DNA: TGTGCCAGCAGTTCACGACAGGGTGCGGAGACCCAGTACTTC.

This chain connects TRBV5-6 to TRBJ1-3, with D maybe TRBD1 (5 bases). The CDR3 runs to 14 residues. The V end was cut by 4 bases, the J end by 4 bases, with 12 bases between. Germline loops: CDR1 SGHDT, CDR2 YYEEEE. The CDR3 DNA reads TGTGCCAGCAGCGTCGGGGCCGGGGGAAACACCATATATTTT. Protein sequence: CASSVGAGGNTIYF.

A remark on this clone: In the same sample, other DNA sequences code for this CDR3. The chain couples TRBV5-1 to TRBJ1-5; possible D gene TRBD1, 6 bases. This CDR3 comprises 14 residues. V lost 0 bases to trimming and J lost 5 bases, with 9 bases between them. CDR1 SGHRS and CDR2 YFSETQ come from the germline V gene. CDR3 nucleotide sequence: TGCGCCAGCAGCTTGGACGGGGGCCATCAGCCCCAGCATTTT. Its protein product is CASSLDGGHQPQHF.

The CDR3 region is CSVEADRGTEAFF. CDR3 DNA sequence: TGCAGCGTTGAGGCTGACAGGGGTACTGAAGCTTTCTTT. The chain carries TRBV29-1 and TRBJ1-1; 8 bases match TRBD1. The CDR3 loop spans 13 amino acids. CDR1 is SQVTM and CDR2 is ANQGSEA in the germline V gene. V dropped 3 bases and J dropped 5; count of bases not matched to a gene: 5.

CDR3 residues: CASSLGQQGDLFF. CDR3 in DNA: TGCGCCAGCAGCTTGGGGCAACAAGGAGATCTGTTTTTT. V gene TRBV5-1 combines with J gene TRBJ1-4; D is undetermined. CDR1 SGHRS and CDR2 YFSETQ come from the germline V gene. This CDR3 is built from 13 residues. V lost 0 bases, J lost 14 bases, and 14 bases lay in between.

The rearrangement uses TRBV6-1 and TRBJ2-7, with D possibly being TRBD1 (5 bases). This CDR3 contains 14 residues. The V gene lost 7 bases and the J gene lost 4 bases, with 17 bases spanning the gap. Germline V CDR1 and CDR2: MNHNS, SASEGT. CDR3 amino acids: CASKLQGNHYEQYF. The CDR3 nucleotides read TGTGCCAGCAAACTCCAGGGTAATCATTACGAGCAGTACTTC.

This sequence joins TRBV19 and TRBJ2-4; D possibly corresponds to TRBD1 (6 bases). Germline values: CDR1 LNHDA, CDR2 SQIVND (reference sequence). CDR3 length: 13 residues. The V end was cut by 6 bases, the J end by 8 bases, with 14 bases between. For the CDR3, the DNA is TGTGCCAGTAGGAGGCAGGGGTTGGACATTCAGTACTTC. It is translated as CASRRQGLDIQYF.

The CDR3 loop reads CASSQERLAGAQETQYF. DNA of the CDR3: TGCGCCAGCAGCCAAGAAAGGCTAGCGGGGGCCCAAGAGACCCAGTACTTC. V and J are TRBV4-1 and TRBJ2-5; 10 nucleotides agree with TRBD2. Germline lookup yields CDR1 MGHRA and CDR2 YSYEKL. The ends lost 0 bases at V and 1 base at J; junction bases unmatched: 5. The CDR3 totals 17 residues.

The rearrangement uses TRBV18 and TRBJ2-1; D gene unclear. From germline, CDR1 is KGHSH and CDR2 LQKENI. CDR3 length: 13 amino acids. Trimming stripped 2 bases from V and 5 bases from J, with 7 bases between. CDR3 in amino acids: CASSPIRDNEQFF. CDR3 bases: TGTGCCAGCTCACCAATACGGGACAATGAGCAGTTCTTC.